Listed here are 25 T cell receptor beta chains from one sample, sequenced in a study of blood T cell repertoires in COVID-19. Method: immunoSEQ multiplex PCR; TCRdb's copy keeps in-frame clones and lacks some. Among some 76,000 clones listed, approximately 84% were seen once. Sequenced input: peripheral blood. The receptors stem from a middle-aged man with COVID-19, enrolled during active disease.

This clone has a single count. This rearrangement joins TRBV30 to TRBJ1-1; 9 bases match TRBD1. From germline, CDR1 is GTSNPN and CDR2 SVGIG (reference sequence). The V segment lost 8 bases and the J segment 7 bases; nucleotides outside the gene matches: 5. This CDR3 has 11 amino acids. In nucleotides, the CDR3 is TGTGCCCGAGACAGGGGGAGTGAAGCTTTCTTT. It translates to CARDRGSEAFF. Full variable domain (rest looked up from reference TRBV30 and TRBJ1-1): SQTIHQWPATLVQPVGSPLSLECTVEGTSNPNLYWYRQAAGRGLQLLFYSVGIGQISSEVPQNLSASRPQDRQFILSSKKLLLSDSGFYLCARDRGSEAFFGQGTRLTVV.

This chain joins TRBV7-2 and TRBJ2-5; 7 bases align to TRBD2. V dropped 2 bases and J dropped 5; count of bases not matched to a gene: 11. There are 16 residues in the CDR3. Germline V CDR1 and CDR2: SGHTA, FQGNSA. The CDR3 DNA follows: TGTGCCAGCAGCTTACGTCGCGGGAGTGGTCGGGAGACCCAGTACTTC. Protein sequence: CASSLRRGSGRETQYF.

This chain links TRBV28 with TRBJ2-2; 9 bases fit TRBD2. V gave up 5 bases and J gave up 1 base; unmatched junction bases: 11. Looked up from germline, CDR1 is MDHEN and CDR2 is SYDVKM. The CDR3 spans 18 residues. The CDR3 reads CASSLGASGIWNTGELFF. Written as DNA, the CDR3 is TGTGCCAGCAGTCTAGGGGCTAGCGGGATTTGGAACACCGGGGAGCTGTTTTTT.

The J gene is TRBJ1-3, the V gene TRBV10-3; 7 bases are shared with TRBD1. This CDR3 region has 18 residues. The V gene's germline CDR1 is ENHRY and CDR2 SYGVKD. The ends lost 4 bases at V and 0 bases at J; junction bases unmatched: 12. The CDR3 bases are TGTGCCATCAGTGCCGAGACAGGGCTACGGAGCTCTGGAAACACCATATATTTT. Encoded protein: CAISAETGLRSSGNTIYF.

The chain couples TRBV3-1 (or the pseudogene TRBV3-2) to TRBJ2-7; 11 nucleotides line up with TRBD2. The CDR3 is 15 residues long. CDR1 is LGHDT and CDR2 is YNNKEL in the germline V gene (reference sequence). V shed 6 bases, J shed 4 bases, and the junction held 8 bases outside the gene matches. The CDR3 region has the DNA TGTGCCAGCAGTCCAACTAGCGGGAGTAGGTACGAGCAGTACTTC. Its translation is CASSPTSGSRYEQYF.

The chain is built from TRBV19 and TRBJ1-6; D uncertain. V was cut by 1 base and J by 4 bases, with 5 bases left in between. The CDR3 runs 14 residues. The V gene's germline CDR1 is LNHDA and CDR2 SQIVND (reference sequence). The CDR3 sequence is CASSIGLYNSPLHF. CDR3 bases: TGTGCCAGTAGTATAGGACTTTATAATTCACCCCTCCACTTT.

The CDR3 loop is CASSSGTGFNSPLHF. In DNA form, the CDR3 reads TGCGCCAGCAGTTCCGGGACAGGGTTTAATTCACCCCTCCACTTT. This chain uses TRBV5-1 with TRBJ1-6; 9 positions agree with TRBD1. V trimming: 5 bases; J trimming: 6 bases; junction bases outside the gene matches: 6. CDR1 is SGHRS and CDR2 is YFSETQ in the germline V gene. This CDR3 has 15 amino acids.

This chain links TRBV19 with TRBJ2-4, with TRBD1 matching 8 bases. V lost 5 bases and J lost 11; bases outside the gene matches: 14. Germline V CDR1 and CDR2: LNHDA, SQIVND (reference sequence). The CDR3 covers 15 residues. The CDR3, as DNA: TGTGCCAGTAGTCCCCTCGACAGGGGCGGTGGGGTTCAGTACTTC. Protein: CASSPLDRGGGVQYF.

The V and J genes are TRBV6-6 and TRBJ2-3; D is ambiguous. Looked up from germline, CDR1 is MNHNY and CDR2 is SVGAGI (reference sequence). The ends were cut back, 2 bases at V and 1 base at J, with 7 bases in the middle. The CDR3 has 14 residues. Here the CDR3 reads CASSYGGGTDTQYF. Written as DNA, the CDR3 is TGTGCCAGCAGTTACGGCGGTGGCACAGATACGCAGTATTTT.

The rearrangement joins TRBV19 to TRBJ2-7; TRBD2 agrees at 7 bases. V shed 5 bases and J 3 bases; nucleotides not matched to a gene: 1. This CDR3 is built from 12 residues. From germline, CDR1 is LNHDA and CDR2 SQIVND (reference sequence). The CDR3 here is CASSRGDYEQYF. Written as DNA, the CDR3 is TGTGCCAGTAGTCGGGGGGACTACGAGCAGTACTTC.

V gene TRBV28 combines with J gene TRBJ2-3; 8 nucleotides agree with TRBD2. In germline, CDR1 is MDHEN, CDR2 SYDVKM. This CDR3 is 15 amino acids long. V gave up 8 bases and J gave up 4 bases; unmatched junction bases: 11. The CDR3 reads CASGPGGALSDTQYF. In nucleotides, the CDR3 is TGTGCCAGCGGACCGGGGGGGGCCCTCTCAGATACGCAGTATTTT.

The chain combines TRBV5-5 with TRBJ2-7; TRBD1 aligns across 7 bases. The CDR3 loop spans 14 amino acids. The germline CDR1 and CDR2 sequences are SGHKS and YYEKEE (reference sequence). Trimming at V came to 2 bases and at J to 5 bases, leaving 7 bases not matched to a gene. The CDR3 reads CASSFGQANNEQYF. The CDR3 region has the DNA TGTGCCAGCAGCTTCGGACAGGCCAATAACGAGCAGTACTTC.

J is TRBJ1-5 and V is TRBV19; possible D gene TRBD1, 6 bases. The CDR3 contains 16 residues. V dropped 6 bases and J dropped 1 base, with 16 bases sitting between them. Germline V CDR1 and CDR2: LNHDA, SQIVND (reference sequence). The DNA of the CDR3 is TGTGCCAGTAGGAAGACTACAGGGCGCAGCAATCAGCCCCAGCATTTT. Translated: CASRKTTGRSNQPQHF.

V is TRBV19 and J is TRBJ2-7; D is undetermined. Germline V lookup: CDR1 LNHDA, CDR2 SQIVND (reference sequence). The CDR3 contains 15 residues. Trimming took off 3 bases at V and 2 bases at J, with 14 bases between the two ends. Here the CDR3 reads CASSIAGRVPYEQYF. CDR3 nucleotide sequence: TGTGCCAGTAGTATTGCAGGTCGAGTCCCCTACGAGCAGTACTTC.

The rearrangement links TRBV5-1 to TRBJ2-5; 8 bases agree with TRBD1. V was clipped by 1 base and J by 2 bases; unmatched bases: 4. The CDR3 length is 15 residues. Germline V gives CDR1 SGHRS, CDR2 YFSETQ. The CDR3 coding sequence is TGCGCCAGCAGCTTGCAGGGACAGGCACAAGAGACCCAGTACTTC. Protein: CASSLQGQAQETQYF.

The rearrangement uses TRBV11-3 and TRBJ1-5; tentative D call: TRBD1 (6 bases). Germline V gives CDR1 SGHNT, CDR2 YENEEA. Trimming cost V 1 base and J 3 bases, with 10 bases left between them. This CDR3 has 15 residues. The CDR3 is CASSLGGGHNQPQHF. CDR3 nucleotides: TGTGCCAGCAGCTTAGGGGGGGGGCACAATCAGCCCCAGCATTTT.

The J gene is TRBJ2-3, the V gene TRBV7-2; TRBD2 matches at 8 bases. CDR1 is SGHTA and CDR2 is FQGNSA in the germline V gene. V trimming: 3 bases; J trimming: 4 bases; junction bases outside the gene matches: 6. The CDR3 has 15 residues. CDR3 bases: TGTGCCAGCAGCTTTAACGGGAGGGCCCCAGATACGCAGTATTTT. Residues: CASSFNGRAPDTQYF. Variable domain in full (rest from reference TRBV7-2 and TRBJ2-3): GAGVSQSPSNKVTEKGKDVELRCDPISGHTALYWYRQSLGQGLEFLIYFQGNSAPDKSGLPSDRFSAERTGGSVSTLTIQRTQQEDSAVYLCASSFNGRAPDTQYFGPGTRLTVL.

V gene TRBV6-4 combines with J gene TRBJ2-2; 7 bases are shared with TRBD2. The CDR3 has 14 residues. V dropped 3 bases and J dropped 4; count of bases not matched to a gene: 2. Germline lookup yields CDR1 MRHNA and CDR2 SNTAGT. The CDR3 is CASSEGGSTGELFF. CDR3 nucleotide sequence: TGTGCCAGCAGTGAGGGAGGGAGCACCGGGGAGCTGTTTTTT.

This chain joins TRBV28 and TRBJ1-6, with 9 nucleotides matching TRBD1. The junction had 10 bases not matched to a gene; V was cut back by 10 bases and J by 9 bases. This CDR3 spans 14 amino acids. CDR1 is MDHEN, CDR2 SYDVKM, per germline. CDR3 DNA sequence: TGTGCCAACGCCCCGGGGACAGGGATTTCACCCCTCCACTTT. Its protein product is CANAPGTGISPLHF.

This clone has only one observation. The chain combines TRBV5-1 with TRBJ2-5; D may be TRBD2 (5 bases). Germline loops: CDR1 SGHRS, CDR2 YFSETQ. The ends were cut back, 4 bases at V and 5 bases at J, with 18 bases in the middle. This CDR3 has 15 residues. Written as DNA, the CDR3 is TGCGCCAGCAGCCCCGGCCGAGCGGTCCGGGAGACCCAGTACTTC. It yields the protein CASSPGRAVRETQYF.

This clone was observed a few times. Distinct nucleotide sequences in the sample also encode this CDR3. The chain combines TRBV18 with TRBJ2-7; D is ambiguous. Germline assignment: CDR1 KGHSH and CDR2 LQKENI. The CDR3 has 14 amino acids. Deletions cut 6 bases from V and 3 bases from J, with 15 bases between. The CDR3 is CASSPGGGSYEQYF. CDR3 nucleotide sequence: TGTGCCAGCTCCCCTGGCGGTGGCAGCTACGAGCAGTACTTC.

Many counts were recorded for this clone. The CDR3: CASSLGHSGASYEQYF. The CDR3 bases are TGCGCCAGCAGCTTGGGCCACTCAGGGGCCTCCTACGAGCAGTACTTC. This sequence joins TRBV5-1 and TRBJ2-7; D possibly corresponds to TRBD1 (6 bases). Germline assignment: CDR1 SGHRS and CDR2 YFSETQ. V was trimmed by 0 bases and J by 0 bases, leaving 13 bases between them. This CDR3 has 16 residues.

The chain uses TRBV3-1 (or the pseudogene TRBV3-2) and TRBJ2-5, with D perhaps TRBD1 (5 bases). The CDR3 extends over 16 amino acids. From germline, CDR1 is LGHDT and CDR2 YNNKEL (reference sequence). Trimming cost V 4 bases and J 4 bases, with 19 bases left between them. The CDR3 protein is CASSPPTAWGGETQYF. The CDR3 region has the DNA TGTGCCAGCAGCCCCCCCACAGCGTGGGGCGGAGAGACCCAGTACTTC.

This clone has a handful of counts. V gene TRBV5-1 combines with J gene TRBJ2-7, with 12 bases identical to TRBD2. J gave up 2 bases and V 4 bases, and 1 base lay outside the gene matches. This CDR3 contains 14 residues. Germline values: CDR1 SGHRS, CDR2 YFSETQ. CDR3 residues: CASSRTSGTYEQYF. CDR3 nucleotides: TGCGCCAGCAGCAGGACTAGCGGGACCTACGAGCAGTACTTC.

The rearrangement uses TRBV20-1 and TRBJ2-7; TRBD2 matches at 7 bases. Unmatched junction bases numbered 14, after V lost 3 bases and J lost 0 bases. The CDR3 extends over 17 amino acids. Germline-derived CDR1 and CDR2 are DFQATT and SNEGSKA (reference sequence). The CDR3 bases are TGCAGTGCTAGTGGTTCGTCTAGCGGCGTTACCTCCTACGAGCAGTACTTC. Protein: CSASGSSSGVTSYEQYF.